The TCR beta chain under discussion was sequenced for a study of CD8 T cells in Susac syndrome. Negative isolation was applied to CD8+ and CD4+ T cells, and FACS enrichment was applied to TEMRA cells. The authors reverse transcribed roughly 0.5 to 1 ug RNA with random hexamers. Multiplex immunoSEQ PCR targeted 54 Vbeta and 13 Jbeta TCR beta segments. One entry per CDR3 protein, called by TCRdb with MiXCR from the immunoSEQ multiplex PCR reads. The table lists roughly 150,000 distinct CDR3 sequences, approximately 96% of them singletons. The germline gives CDR1 LGHDT, CDR2 YNNKEL (reference sequence). Trimming cost V 4 bases and J 3 bases, with 12 bases left between them. The length of the CDR3 is 14 residues.

The rearrangement links TRBV3-1 to TRBJ1-2; D possibly corresponds to TRBD1 (6 bases). The sequenced sample was CD4+ T cells from PBMCs. This sequence was found in a human donor with Susac syndrome. The CDR3 DNA follows: TGTGCCAGCAGCCCTTCAGGGGCCCACTATGGCTACACCTTC. Its translation: CASSPSGAHYGYTF.